The 32 T cell receptor beta chains in this list originate from one sample, sequenced in a study of identical twins. TCRdb recomputed calls from the 5' RACE reads with MiXCR, one row per CDR3 protein. The table has roughly 690,000 distinct CDR3 sequences, around 6% seen once. What was sequenced was naive T cells sorted from blood. All receptors derive from a man aged 18 to 30 in good health.

This clonotype has ten or more counts. The chain has TRBV20-1 and TRBJ2-4, with D perhaps TRBD1 or TRBD2 (7 bases each). The CDR3 has 14 amino acids. The germline V and J ends were trimmed by 2 bases and 8 bases, with 16 bases remaining between them. Germline V gives CDR1 DFQATT, CDR2 SNEGSKA (reference sequence). CDR3 sequence reads: CSARLPRGGDIQYF. Written as DNA, the CDR3 is TGCAGTGCTAGACTCCCCAGGGGGGGGGACATTCAGTACTTC.

The V call is TRBV6-1, the J call TRBJ2-5; 8 nucleotides align to TRBD2. The CDR3 is 16 amino acids. V lost 4 bases to trimming and J lost 7 bases; unmatched junction nucleotides: 14. Germline lookup yields CDR1 MNHNS and CDR2 SASEGT. The CDR3 protein is CASSAASAGGVGTQYF. DNA of the CDR3: TGTGCCAGCAGTGCGGCTTCTGCGGGAGGTGTCGGGACCCAGTACTTC.

V gene TRBV2 combines with J gene TRBJ2-5, with D possibly being TRBD2 (6 bases). V lost 6 bases and J 5 bases, leaving 16 bases between the germline ends. Germline CDR1 reads SNHLY; CDR2 reads FYNNEI. The CDR3 covers 14 residues. The CDR3, as DNA: TGTGCCAGCAGGTGGACTAATCGGGGCGAGACCCAGTACTTC. This codes for CASRWTNRGETQYF.

The chain joins TRBV20-1 to TRBJ1-6; TRBD1 matches at 7 bases. V shed 5 bases and J 5 bases; nucleotides not matched to a gene: 6. The CDR3 consists of 14 residues. Germline CDR1 reads DFQATT; CDR2 reads SNEGSKA (reference sequence). The CDR3 here is CSAPRDSNNSPLHF. DNA for the CDR3: TGCAGTGCTCCCCGGGACAGTAATAATTCACCCCTCCACTTT.

The V call is TRBV3-1, the J call TRBJ2-7, with 8 nucleotides matching TRBD2. The CDR3 length is 17 residues. The germline CDR1 and CDR2 sequences are LGHDT and YNNKEL (reference sequence). V trimming: 1 base; J trimming: 3 bases; junction bases outside the gene matches: 11. The CDR3 coding sequence is TGTGCCAGCAGCCAAGGCCTTTCGGGACTAGGAGGCTACGAGCAGTACTTC. Translation gives CASSQGLSGLGGYEQYF.

The V gene is TRBV2, the J gene TRBJ2-2; weak D call: TRBD2 (6 bases). The CDR3 contains 14 residues. Looked up from germline, CDR1 is SNHLY and CDR2 is FYNNEI. Trimming pared 6 bases from V and 4 bases from J, leaving 12 bases between. This chain's CDR3 is CASRARDPTGELFF. CDR3 nucleotide sequence: TGTGCCAGCAGGGCGCGGGACCCCACCGGGGAGCTGTTTTTT.

The J gene is TRBJ1-6, the V gene TRBV12-3 or TRBV12-4, with no clear D. V was cut by 6 bases and J by 2 bases, with 11 bases left in between. This CDR3 contains 15 residues. CDR3 loop: CASRPGPTYNSPLHF. The CDR3 region has the DNA TGTGCCAGCAGACCAGGACCGACCTATAATTCACCCCTCCACTTT.

This clonotype was detected many times. The chain is built from TRBV12-3 or TRBV12-4 and TRBJ1-1, with D unresolved. The CDR3 extends over 11 amino acids. Trimming stripped 0 bases from V and 7 bases from J, with 3 bases between. In DNA form, the CDR3 reads TGTGCCAGCAGTTTAGCGGTTGAAGCTTTCTTT. Its protein is CASSLAVEAFF.

This clonotype has ten or more counts. V gene TRBV27 combines with J gene TRBJ2-7, with 11 positions matching TRBD1. V lost 4 bases and J lost 1; bases outside the gene matches: 9. The CDR3 totals 17 residues. Germline V gives CDR1 MNHEY, CDR2 SMNVEV (reference sequence). Here the CDR3 reads CASSSSRTGGKSYEQYV. The CDR3 nucleotides read TGTGCCAGCAGTTCCTCCCGGACAGGGGGCAAGTCCTACGAGCAGTACGTC.

This clonotype was seen ten or more times. The rearrangement uses TRBV7-8 and TRBJ2-7, with 10 bases aligning to TRBD2. J was trimmed by 2 bases and V by 5 bases; bases with no gene match: 6. The germline V gene has CDR1 SGHVS and CDR2 FQNEAQ. The CDR3 runs 15 residues. The CDR3 nucleotides read TGTGCCAGCAGCCTCCCTAGCGGGAGACCCTACGAGCAGTACTTC. Residues: CASSLPSGRPYEQYF. The full variable domain, with the rest looked up from reference TRBV7-8 and TRBJ2-7, is GAGVSQSPRYKVAKRGQDVALRCDPISGHVSLFWYQQALGQGPEFLTYFQNEAQLDKSGLPSDRFFAERPEGSVSTLKIQRTQQEDSAVYLCASSLPSGRPYEQYFGPGTRLTVT.

This clonotype was seen many times. The V call is TRBV28, the J call TRBJ2-7; D is perhaps TRBD2 (5 bases). The V and J ends lost 6 bases and 2 bases respectively, with 8 bases between them. The CDR3 length is 12 residues. Germline assignment: CDR1 MDHEN and CDR2 SYDVKM. CDR3 residues: CASRTGTYEQYF. Here the CDR3 DNA reads TGTGCCAGCAGGACGGGGACCTACGAGCAGTACTTC.

This clonotype came up a few times. This chain uses TRBV5-1 with TRBJ2-2, with D perhaps assigned TRBD1 or TRBD2 (5 bases each). The V end was cut by 9 bases, the J end by 2 bases, with 17 bases between. CDR1 and CDR2 from the germline V gene are SGHRS and YFSETQ. The CDR3 sequence is 15 residues long. Written as DNA, the CDR3 is TGCGCCACAAAATCGGGGACGGACAACACCGGGGAGCTGTTTTTT. This gives the protein CATKSGTDNTGELFF.

This chain links TRBV10-1 with TRBJ2-1; D possibly corresponds to TRBD2 (5 bases). From germline, CDR1 is WNHNN and CDR2 SYGVQD (reference sequence). This CDR3 comprises 13 residues. V was shortened by 0 bases and J by 10 bases, with 10 bases between the two germline ends. The CDR3: CASSESGVGEQFF. In DNA form, the CDR3 reads TGCGCCAGCAGTGAGTCCGGGGTCGGGGAGCAGTTCTTC.

This clonotype was picked up many times. The chain combines TRBV4-2 with TRBJ2-1; 8 bases fit TRBD2. Germline V gives CDR1 LGHNA, CDR2 YNFKEQ. The CDR3 totals 16 residues. The V and J ends lost 5 bases and 2 bases, in that order; junction bases with no gene match: 8. CDR3 loop: CASSATERGTYNEQFF. CDR3 nucleotide sequence: TGTGCCAGCAGCGCTACGGAGCGGGGGACCTACAATGAGCAGTTCTTC.

This clonotype has a count of ten or more. The CDR3 region has the DNA TGTGCCAGCAGCTTGGCGCCAGGGACTTTAAACATTCAGTACTTC. Translation: CASSLAPGTLNIQYF. This chain uses TRBV5-5 with TRBJ2-4, with D possibly TRBD2 on 6 matching bases. V lost 0 bases and J 6 bases, leaving 13 bases between the germline ends. CDR1 and CDR2 from the germline V gene are SGHKS and YYEKEE (reference sequence). This CDR3 has 15 residues.

The chain uses TRBV29-1 and TRBJ1-2; maybe TRBD1 (5 bases). Trimming took 2 bases from V and 6 from J, leaving 10 bases between them. CDR3 size: 12 residues. The V gene's germline CDR1 is SQVTM and CDR2 ANQGSEA. CDR3: CSVESGVHGYTF. The CDR3 DNA reads as TGCAGCGTTGAATCGGGGGTGCATGGCTACACCTTC.

V usage is TRBV3-1 and J usage is TRBJ2-5; 12 bases agree with TRBD2. Trimming removed 6 bases from V and 5 bases from J; junction bases left unmatched: 13. The CDR3 sequence is 17 residues long. The germline V gene has CDR1 LGHDT and CDR2 YNNKEL (reference sequence). CDR3 loop: CASRRTQGLAGLETQYF. DNA of the CDR3: TGTGCCAGCAGGCGAACTCAAGGACTAGCGGGGTTGGAGACCCAGTACTTC.

The table lists this clonotype with many counts. This chain connects TRBV20-1 to TRBJ2-7; D possibly corresponds to TRBD1 (7 bases). CDR1 and CDR2 (germline): DFQATT, SNEGSKA (reference sequence). This CDR3 spans 13 amino acids. CDR3 loop: CSTYAGGTYEQYF. CDR3 DNA: TGCAGCACCTACGCAGGGGGGACCTACGAGCAGTACTTC.

This clonotype was found many times. The gene calls are TRBV29-1 and TRBJ2-7; 11 nucleotides agree with TRBD2. The CDR3 has 14 residues. Germline V lookup: CDR1 SQVTM, CDR2 ANQGSEA. With V trimmed by 6 bases and J by 4 bases, 8 bases remained unmatched. CDR3 coding DNA: TGCAGCGTCGCCGGGACTAGCGGAGAGTACGAGCAGTACTTC. Amino acids: CSVAGTSGEYEQYF.

Only a few counts were recorded for this clonotype. This rearrangement joins TRBV30 to TRBJ1-5; 8 bases match TRBD1. In germline, CDR1 is GTSNPN, CDR2 SVGIG (reference sequence). The CDR3 is made up of 13 amino acids. The V segment lost 3 bases and the J segment 4 bases; nucleotides outside the gene matches: 2. This CDR3 reads CAWSRGLNQPQHF. CDR3 DNA: TGTGCCTGGAGCAGGGGGCTGAATCAGCCCCAGCATTTT.

This clonotype was observed at least ten times. The rearrangement links TRBV6-1 to TRBJ1-5; weak D call: TRBD1 (6 bases). V shed 5 bases and J shed 6 bases, with 14 bases lying between them. The length of the CDR3 is 14 residues. CDR1 and CDR2 from the germline V gene are MNHNS and SASEGT. In nucleotides, the CDR3 is TGTGCCAGCAGTCAGCGACAGGAGAGTCAGCCCCAGCATTTT. It is translated as CASSQRQESQPQHF.

The J gene is TRBJ2-3, the V gene TRBV7-6; 8 positions match TRBD1. The V gene's germline CDR1 is SGHVS and CDR2 FNYEAQ. The CDR3 runs to 16 residues. With V trimmed by 3 bases and J by 0 bases, 5 bases remained unmatched. The CDR3: CASSFTGGFSTDTQYF. CDR3 DNA: TGTGCCAGCAGCTTTACAGGGGGATTTAGCACAGATACGCAGTATTTT. The full variable domain, in which reference TRBV7-6 and TRBJ2-3 provide the parts outside the CDR3, is GAGVSQSPRYKVTKRGQDVALRCDPISGHVSLYWYRQALGQGPEFLTYFNYEAQQDKSGLPNDRFSAERPEGSISTLTIQRTEQRDSAMYRCASSFTGGFSTDTQYFGPGTRLTVL.

V usage is TRBV15 and J usage is TRBJ2-2; 9 nucleotides match TRBD1. With 3 bases clipped from V and 3 bases from J, the junction kept 8 bases outside the gene matches. The germline CDR1 and CDR2 sequences are LNHNV and YYDKDF (reference sequence). The CDR3 extends over 17 amino acids. The CDR3 bases are TGTGCCACCAGCAGTAGAACAGGGGGCACGGACACCGGGGAGCTGTTTTTT. Protein product: CATSSRTGGTDTGELFF.

The chain has TRBV20-1 and TRBJ2-2; 8 positions match TRBD1. This CDR3 contains 13 residues. V was clipped by 5 bases and J by 5 bases; unmatched bases: 4. From germline, CDR1 is DFQATT and CDR2 SNEGSKA (reference sequence). CDR3 amino acids: CSAQGARTGELFF. The CDR3 coding sequence is TGCAGTGCTCAGGGGGCGCGGACCGGGGAGCTGTTTTTT.

This clonotype showed up many times. This chain connects TRBV12-3 or TRBV12-4 to TRBJ2-5; D might be TRBD2 (7 bases). The CDR3 covers 16 residues. V was cut by 8 bases and J by 4 bases, with 23 bases left in between. The CDR3 DNA reads TGTGCCAGCGGTCCCACTGGGGGGGGCGGGGGAGAGACCCAGTACTTC. Encoded protein: CASGPTGGGGGETQYF.

Remarks on this clonotype: It is likely a read error, because the conserved phenylalanine at the end of the CDR3 is missing. V and J are TRBV7-9 and TRBJ1-1; D gene uncertain. The CDR3 runs to 11 residues. In germline, CDR1 is SEHNR, CDR2 FQNEAQ (reference sequence). Trimming shortened V by 8 bases and J by 1 base, and 5 bases separated the two germline ends. CDR3 bases: TGTGCCAGCTCAGGGAACACTGAAGCTTTCTGT. Translation: CASSGNTEAFC.

The gene calls are TRBV11-2 and TRBJ2-1, with 8 positions matching TRBD2. CDR3 length: 16 amino acids. The V gene's germline CDR1 is SGHAT and CDR2 FQNNGV. The trim removed 6 bases at V and 10 bases at J, leaving 17 bases unmatched. Here the CDR3 reads CASSLLTGTRSSEQFF. CDR3 sequence (DNA): TGTGCCAGCAGTCTTTTAACCGGGACTAGATCCAGCGAGCAGTTCTTC.

This clonotype was seen repeatedly, ten times or more. The genes are TRBV6-1 and TRBJ2-2; possible D gene TRBD1, 6 bases. The CDR3 is 13 amino acids. Germline V gene sequence: CDR1 MNHNS, CDR2 SASEGT. V lost 4 bases, J lost 6 bases, and 9 bases lay in between. CDR3 region: CASSVTGSGELFF. CDR3 in DNA: TGTGCCAGCAGTGTAACAGGGTCCGGGGAGCTGTTTTTT.

Only a few counts were recorded for this clonotype. CDR3 loop: CATSDSTWGDEQYV. The DNA for the CDR3 is TGTGCCACCAGTGATTCGACTTGGGGTGACGAGCAGTACGTC. The chain couples TRBV24-1 to TRBJ2-7; D ambiguous. This CDR3 contains 14 residues. Deletions cut 2 bases from V and 5 bases from J, with 12 bases between. Germline CDR1 and CDR2: KGHDR and SFDVKD.

Many counts were recorded for this clonotype. CDR3 bases: TGTGCCAGCAGTTTAAGGGGCGGGAGTTTCGCGCAGTATTTT. Amino acid sequence: CASSLRGGSFAQYF. This sequence joins TRBV12-3 or TRBV12-4 and TRBJ2-3; 7 bases agree with TRBD2. The CDR3 has 14 amino acids. With V trimmed by 2 bases and J by 10 bases, 9 bases remained unmatched.

This clonotype has at least ten counts. This rearrangement joins TRBV27 to TRBJ2-3; tentatively, D is TRBD1 or TRBD2 (5 bases each). Trimming cost V 6 bases and J 5 bases, with 18 bases left between them. Germline lookup yields CDR1 MNHEY and CDR2 SMNVEV (reference sequence). CDR3 size: 15 residues. CDR3 loop: CASRPQGGGRDTQYF. CDR3 DNA: TGTGCCAGCAGGCCTCAGGGTGGGGGACGAGATACGCAGTATTTT.

This clonotype was recorded at least ten times. This chain connects TRBV20-1 to TRBJ1-2; D uncertain. The V gene lost 4 bases and the J gene lost 3 bases, with 15 bases spanning the gap. The length of the CDR3 is 14 residues. CDR1 and CDR2 from the germline V gene are DFQATT and SNEGSKA (reference sequence). CDR3 loop: CSAKSAETHYGYTF. The CDR3 DNA sequence: TGCAGTGCTAAATCGGCAGAGACACACTATGGCTACACCTTC.